The subject of this entry is one T cell receptor (beta chain). These data come from a study of blood T cell repertoires in COVID-19. CDR3 length: 15 residues. Germline V gene data show CDR1 as SGHTA and CDR2 as FQGNSA. V dropped 5 bases and J dropped 7 bases, with 17 bases sitting between them. The assay was immunoSEQ multiplex PCR, and TCRdb's table has in-frame clones only and misses some. This table holds fewer than 200,000 clones, over 75% found once. V is TRBV7-2 and J is TRBJ1-4; no definite D call. The sequence was obtained from a man aged 60 to 69 who had recovered from COVID-19. The specimen was peripheral blood. CDR3 in amino acids: CASSVSRFNSEKLFF. The CDR3 bases are TGTGCCAGCAGCGTTTCTCGATTTAACAGTGAAAAACTGTTTTTT.